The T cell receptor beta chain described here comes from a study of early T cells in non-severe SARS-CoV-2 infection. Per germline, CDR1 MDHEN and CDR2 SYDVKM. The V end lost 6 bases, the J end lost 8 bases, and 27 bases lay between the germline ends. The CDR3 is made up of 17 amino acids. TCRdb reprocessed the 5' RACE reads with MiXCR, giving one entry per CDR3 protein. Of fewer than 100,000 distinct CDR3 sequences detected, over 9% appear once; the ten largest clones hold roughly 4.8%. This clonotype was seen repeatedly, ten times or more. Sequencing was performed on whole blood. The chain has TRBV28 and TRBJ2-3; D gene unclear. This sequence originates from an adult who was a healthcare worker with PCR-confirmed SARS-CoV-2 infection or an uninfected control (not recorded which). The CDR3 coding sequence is TGTGCCAGCAGCTCTGGGGTCACGTATCGTCGGCTGGGTACGCAGTATTTT. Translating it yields CASSSGVTYRRLGTQYF.